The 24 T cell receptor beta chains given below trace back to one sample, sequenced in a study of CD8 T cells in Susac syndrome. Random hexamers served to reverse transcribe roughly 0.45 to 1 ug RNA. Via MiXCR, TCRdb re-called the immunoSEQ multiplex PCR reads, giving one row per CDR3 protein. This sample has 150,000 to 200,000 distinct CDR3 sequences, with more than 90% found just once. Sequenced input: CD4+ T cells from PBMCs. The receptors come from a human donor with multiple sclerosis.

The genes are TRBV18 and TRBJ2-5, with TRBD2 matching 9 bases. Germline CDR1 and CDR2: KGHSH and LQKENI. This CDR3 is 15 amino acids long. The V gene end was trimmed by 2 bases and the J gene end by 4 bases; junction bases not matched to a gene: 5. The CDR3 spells CASSPTAGGRETQYF. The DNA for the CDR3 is TGTGCCAGCTCACCAACAGCGGGGGGACGAGAGACCCAGTACTTC.

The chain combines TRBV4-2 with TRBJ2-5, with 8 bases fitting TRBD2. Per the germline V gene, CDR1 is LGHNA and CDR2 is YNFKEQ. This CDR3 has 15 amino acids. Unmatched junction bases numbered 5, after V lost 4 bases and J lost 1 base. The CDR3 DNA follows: TGTGCCAGCAGCCCGGGACTAGTAGGCCAAGAGACCCAGTACTTC. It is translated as CASSPGLVGQETQYF.

Written as DNA, the CDR3 is TGTGCCACAAGACCGCCGCCCCTCCATGAGCAGTTCTTC. It yields the protein CATRPPPLHEQFF. V usage is TRBV15 and J usage is TRBJ2-1; D is ambiguous. Germline-derived CDR1 and CDR2 are LNHNV and YYDKDF (reference sequence). This CDR3 is 13 amino acids long. V was shortened by 9 bases and J by 8 bases, with 17 bases between the two germline ends.

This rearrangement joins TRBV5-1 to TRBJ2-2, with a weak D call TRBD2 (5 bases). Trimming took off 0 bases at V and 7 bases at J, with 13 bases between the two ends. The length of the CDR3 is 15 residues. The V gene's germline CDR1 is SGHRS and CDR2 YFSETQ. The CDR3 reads CASSLEGVSGGELFF. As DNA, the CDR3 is TGCGCCAGCAGCTTGGAAGGAGTAAGCGGCGGGGAGCTGTTTTTT.

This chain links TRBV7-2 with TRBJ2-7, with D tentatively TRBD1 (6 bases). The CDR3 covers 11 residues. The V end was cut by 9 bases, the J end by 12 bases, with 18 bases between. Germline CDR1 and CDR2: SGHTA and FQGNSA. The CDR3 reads CASLGRGPTYF. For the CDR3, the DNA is TGTGCCAGTCTAGGCAGGGGACCCACGTACTTC.

CDR3 DNA: TGTGCCTGGACTAACGCGGGAGGGCACAATGAGCAGTTCTTC. Translation: CAWTNAGGHNEQFF. The chain combines TRBV30 with TRBJ2-1; 9 nucleotides agree with TRBD2. This CDR3 has 14 amino acids. Germline CDR1 GTSNPN, CDR2 SVGIG (reference sequence). V lost 4 bases to trimming and J lost 5 bases; unmatched junction nucleotides: 6.

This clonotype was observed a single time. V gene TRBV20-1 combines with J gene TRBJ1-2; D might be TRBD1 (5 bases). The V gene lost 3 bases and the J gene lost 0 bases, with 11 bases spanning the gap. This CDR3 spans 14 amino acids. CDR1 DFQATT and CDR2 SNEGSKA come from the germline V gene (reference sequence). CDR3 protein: CSARLGRTNYGYTF. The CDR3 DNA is TGCAGTGCTAGGTTGGGACGGACTAACTATGGCTACACCTTC.

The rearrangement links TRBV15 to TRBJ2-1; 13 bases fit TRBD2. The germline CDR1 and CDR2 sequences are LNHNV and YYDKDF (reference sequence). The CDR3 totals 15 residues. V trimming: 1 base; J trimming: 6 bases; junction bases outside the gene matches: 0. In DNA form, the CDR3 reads TGTGCCACCAGCAGAGGACTAGCGGGAGGCAATGAGCAGTTCTTC. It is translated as CATSRGLAGGNEQFF.

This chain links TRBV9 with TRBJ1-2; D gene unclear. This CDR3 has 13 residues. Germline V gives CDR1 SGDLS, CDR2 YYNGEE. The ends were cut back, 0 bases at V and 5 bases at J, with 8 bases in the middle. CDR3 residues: CASSVGPVYGYTF. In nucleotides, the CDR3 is TGTGCCAGCAGCGTAGGTCCGGTATATGGCTACACCTTC.

The CDR3 DNA reads TGTGCCAGCTCACTTTCTTCAGCGGGATCGGTCGGGGAGCTGTTTTTT. It encodes CASSLSSAGSVGELFF. This chain links TRBV18 with TRBJ2-2; TRBD2 aligns across 7 bases. With 4 bases clipped from V and 7 bases from J, the junction kept 12 bases outside the gene matches. This CDR3 is built from 16 residues. Germline CDR1 reads KGHSH; CDR2 reads LQKENI.

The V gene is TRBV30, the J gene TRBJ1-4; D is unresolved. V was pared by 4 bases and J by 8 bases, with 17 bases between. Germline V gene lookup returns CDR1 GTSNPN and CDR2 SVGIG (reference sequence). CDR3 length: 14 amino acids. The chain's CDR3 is CAWTPEGVREKLFF. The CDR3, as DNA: TGTGCCTGGACCCCCGAGGGAGTCAGGGAAAAACTGTTTTTT.

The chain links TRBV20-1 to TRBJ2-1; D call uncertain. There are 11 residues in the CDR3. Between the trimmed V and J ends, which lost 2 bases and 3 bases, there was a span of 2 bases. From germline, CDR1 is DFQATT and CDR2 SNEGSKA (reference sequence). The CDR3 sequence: CSARLYNEQFF. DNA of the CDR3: TGCAGTGCTAGACTCTACAATGAGCAGTTCTTC.

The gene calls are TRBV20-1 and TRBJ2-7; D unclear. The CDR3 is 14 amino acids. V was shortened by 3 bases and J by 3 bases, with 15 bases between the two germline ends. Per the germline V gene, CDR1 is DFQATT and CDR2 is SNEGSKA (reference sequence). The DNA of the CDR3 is TGCAGTGCTAGCTTCCTTCTCGAGGACTACGAGCAGTACTTC. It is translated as CSASFLLEDYEQYF.

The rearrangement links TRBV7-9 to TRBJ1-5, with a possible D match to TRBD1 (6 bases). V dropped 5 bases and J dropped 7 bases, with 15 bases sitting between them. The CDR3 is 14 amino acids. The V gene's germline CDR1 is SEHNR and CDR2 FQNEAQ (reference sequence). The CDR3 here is CASSPLGAQQPQHF. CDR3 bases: TGTGCCAGCAGCCCCTTGGGGGCGCAGCAGCCCCAGCATTTT.

In nucleotides, the CDR3 is TGTGCCAGCAGACCTATCAGAAGGGGGCCGACCACTGAAGCTTTCTTT. This gives the protein CASRPIRRGPTTEAFF. The chain recombines TRBV12-3 or TRBV12-4 with TRBJ1-1, with 7 bases identical to TRBD1. The CDR3 spans 16 residues. The junction had 14 bases not matched to a gene; V was cut back by 6 bases and J by 4 bases.

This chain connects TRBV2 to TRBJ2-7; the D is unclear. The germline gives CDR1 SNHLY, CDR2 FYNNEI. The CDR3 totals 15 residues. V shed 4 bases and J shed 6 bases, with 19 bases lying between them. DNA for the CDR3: TGTGCCAGCAGTGCCGCCTCGTCCCGCTACGGCGAGCAGTACTTC. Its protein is CASSAASSRYGEQYF.

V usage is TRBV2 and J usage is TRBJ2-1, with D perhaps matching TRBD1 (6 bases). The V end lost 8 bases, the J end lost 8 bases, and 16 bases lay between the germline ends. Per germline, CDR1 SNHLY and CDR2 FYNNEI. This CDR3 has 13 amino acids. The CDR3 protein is CASRDMAFDEQFF. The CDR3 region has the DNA TGTGCCAGCCGGGACATGGCTTTCGATGAGCAGTTCTTC.

The CDR3 here is CASSQRLSYNEQFF. For the CDR3, the DNA is TGTGCCAGCAGCCAAAGACTTTCCTACAATGAGCAGTTCTTC. The genes are TRBV3-1 and TRBJ2-1; D is unresolved. This CDR3 spans 14 amino acids. V lost 2 bases and J 1 base, leaving 6 bases between the germline ends. The germline CDR1 and CDR2 sequences are LGHDT and YNNKEL (reference sequence).

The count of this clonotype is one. Here the CDR3 DNA reads TGCAGCACCTCCGGGGCACAGGGGCTCGAGCAGTACTTC. Protein sequence: CSTSGAQGLEQYF. The rearrangement joins TRBV29-1 to TRBJ2-7; the match to TRBD1 covers 7 bases. With 8 bases clipped from V and 6 bases from J, the junction kept 13 bases outside the gene matches. The CDR3 totals 13 residues. Per the germline V gene, CDR1 is SQVTM and CDR2 is ANQGSEA.

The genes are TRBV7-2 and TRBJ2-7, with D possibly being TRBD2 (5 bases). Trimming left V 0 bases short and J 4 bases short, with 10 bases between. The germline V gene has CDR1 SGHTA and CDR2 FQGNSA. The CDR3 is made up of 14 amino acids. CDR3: CASSLAAGGYEQYF. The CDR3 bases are TGTGCCAGCAGCTTAGCTGCGGGCGGGTACGAGCAGTACTTC.

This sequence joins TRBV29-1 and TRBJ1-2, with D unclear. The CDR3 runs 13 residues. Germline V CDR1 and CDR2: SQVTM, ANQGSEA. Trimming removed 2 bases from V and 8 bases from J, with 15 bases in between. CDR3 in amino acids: CSVEQSWREGYTF. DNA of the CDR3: TGCAGCGTTGAACAATCATGGAGGGAGGGCTACACCTTC.

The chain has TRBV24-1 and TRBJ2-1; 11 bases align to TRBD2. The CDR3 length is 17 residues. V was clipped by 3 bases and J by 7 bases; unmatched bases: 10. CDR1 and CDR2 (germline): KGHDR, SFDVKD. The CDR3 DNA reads TGTGCCACCAGTGATCAATCGGGACTAGCGGCGCGGAATGAGCAGTTCTTC. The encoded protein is CATSDQSGLAARNEQFF.

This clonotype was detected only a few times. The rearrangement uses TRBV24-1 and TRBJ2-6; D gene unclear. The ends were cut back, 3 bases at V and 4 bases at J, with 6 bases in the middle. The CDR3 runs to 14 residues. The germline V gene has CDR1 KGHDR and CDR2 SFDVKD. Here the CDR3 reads CATSDPGGANVLTF. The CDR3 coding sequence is TGTGCCACCAGTGATCCCGGGGGGGCCAACGTCCTGACTTTC.

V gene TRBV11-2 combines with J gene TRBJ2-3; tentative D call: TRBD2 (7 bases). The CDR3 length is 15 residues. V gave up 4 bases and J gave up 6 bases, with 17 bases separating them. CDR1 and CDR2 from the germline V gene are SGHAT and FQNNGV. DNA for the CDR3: TGTGCCAGCAGCTCAGCTCGGGGGGCCGGGGATACGCAGTATTTT. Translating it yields CASSSARGAGDTQYF. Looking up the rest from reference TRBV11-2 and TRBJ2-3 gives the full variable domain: EAGVAQSPRYKIIEKRQSVAFWCNPISGHATLYWYQQILGQGPKLLIQFQNNGVVDDSQLPKDRFSAERLKGVDSTLKIQPAKLEDSAVYLCASSSARGAGDTQYFGPGTRLTVL.